This T cell receptor (beta chain) was captured in a study of blood T cell repertoires in COVID-19. Background on the study: Samples came from the United States, Italy and Spain, spanning acute and convalescent COVID-19.

In its sample, this clone was seen once. This table comes from immunoSEQ multiplex PCR, and its TCRdb copy is limited to in-frame clones, with some not included. The sample includes tens of thousands of clones, around 87% of them seen just once. The sequence derives from a man aged 40-49 years with COVID-19, enrolled during active disease. Sequencing was performed on peripheral blood.

The CDR3 sequence: CASSRRGPNPNTDTQYF. In nucleotides, the CDR3 is TGTGCCAGCAGCCGGCGGGGGCCTAACCCCAACACAGATACGCAGTATTTT. This sequence joins TRBV3-1 (or the pseudogene TRBV3-2) and TRBJ2-3; D possibly corresponds to TRBD2 (7 bases). The V and J ends lost 4 bases and 2 bases respectively, with 19 bases between them. The germline CDR1 and CDR2 sequences are LGHDT and YNNKEL (reference sequence). CDR3 size: 17 residues.